The 27 T cell receptor beta chains below all came from one sample that was sequenced in a study of shared clonotypes between healthy human individuals. The assay was immunoSEQ multiplex PCR, and TCRdb's table has in-frame clones only and misses some. Of around 430,000 clones in the sample, more than 75% were seen once. Material for sequencing was PBMCs. The source of these receptors is a woman aged 35 to 49 in good health. Some clones in this sample may be carry-over from other donors' samples.

This clone has a count of ten or more. V and J are TRBV5-8 and TRBJ2-1, with 9 bases lining up with TRBD1. There are 16 residues in the CDR3. The germline CDR1 and CDR2 sequences are SGHTS and YDEGEE. V trimming: 2 bases; J trimming: 8 bases; junction bases outside the gene matches: 11. The CDR3 DNA follows: TGTGCCAGCAGCTTTTATGGGGGACAGGGAGGCTATGAGCAGTTCTTC. This translates into CASSFYGGQGGYEQFF. Full variable domain (outside the CDR3, taken from reference TRBV5-8 and TRBJ2-1): EAGVTQSPTHLIKTRGQQATLRCSPISGHTSVYWYQQALGLGLQFLLWYDEGEERNRGNFPPRFSGRQFPNYSSELNVNALELEDSALYLCASSFYGGQGGYEQFFGPGTRLTVL.

Worth noting for this clone: The sample carries other DNA sequences with the same CDR3. V is TRBV18 and J is TRBJ1-2, with 7 bases aligning to TRBD1. Losses at the gene ends were 3 bases for V and 3 bases for J; bases not matched to a gene: 7. Germline V gene data show CDR1 as KGHSH and CDR2 as LQKENI. The CDR3 is 15 residues long. CDR3 nucleotide sequence: TGTGCCAGCTCACCCTCGACAGGGATCGACTATGGCTACACCTTC. Encoded protein: CASSPSTGIDYGYTF.

Concerning this clone itself: Other DNA sequences in this sample translate to the same CDR3. The chain couples TRBV15 to TRBJ2-1, with 9 bases lining up with TRBD2. The CDR3 extends over 18 amino acids. Looked up from germline, CDR1 is LNHNV and CDR2 is YYDKDF (reference sequence). V lost 0 bases to trimming and J lost 12 bases; unmatched junction nucleotides: 18. The CDR3 DNA reads as TGTGCCACCAGCAGAGATCCGCGCTGGGGGCGGGAGGGTCCTCGGCAGTTCTTC. Protein: CATSRDPRWGREGPRQFF.

This clone has more than one count but fewer than ten. Other DNA sequences in the sample encode the same CDR3. The chain carries TRBV5-1 and TRBJ2-7; possible D gene TRBD1, 7 bases. CDR3 size: 14 residues. Germline V gene lookup returns CDR1 SGHRS and CDR2 YFSETQ. V lost 4 bases, J lost 1 base, and 12 bases lay in between. The CDR3 coding sequence is TGCGCCAGCAGCACGCCAGGGGGGTCCTACGAGCAGTACTTC. This encodes CASSTPGGSYEQYF.

V is TRBV18 and J is TRBJ2-1; TRBD2 agrees at 9 bases. V lost 1 base and J lost 8; bases outside the gene matches: 6. The CDR3 length is 15 residues. Per germline, CDR1 KGHSH and CDR2 LQKENI. The CDR3 region has the DNA TGTGCCAGCTCACCACGGCTAGCGGGAATCGATGAGCAGTTCTTC. Its protein product is CASSPRLAGIDEQFF.

CDR3 sequence (DNA): TGTGCCAGTAGTAGACAGCGGGAAGTGACTGAAGCTTTCTTT. Translation gives CASSRQREVTEAFF. V and J are TRBV19 and TRBJ1-1; D perhaps matches TRBD1 (5 bases). CDR1 is LNHDA, CDR2 SQIVND, per germline (reference sequence). The V end was cut by 4 bases, the J end by 5 bases, with 14 bases between. This CDR3 has 14 residues. The full variable domain, rest sourced from reference TRBV19 and TRBJ1-1, is DGGITQSPKYLFRKEGQNVTLSCEQNLNHDAMYWYRQDPGQGLRLIYYSQIVNDFQKGDIAEGYSVSREKKESFPLTVTSAQKNPTAFYLCASSRQREVTEAFFGQGTRLTVV.

J is TRBJ2-4 and V is TRBV5-6; either TRBD1 or TRBD2 may supply D (5 bases each). The germline V and J ends were trimmed by 0 bases and 14 bases, with 12 bases remaining between them. The CDR3 totals 12 residues. Looked up from germline, CDR1 is SGHDT and CDR2 is YYEEEE. CDR3 loop: CASSLGAGTEYF. CDR3 nucleotides: TGTGCCAGCAGCTTGGGGGCAGGGACGGAGTACTTC.

This chain uses TRBV19 with TRBJ1-4; 7 bases are a match to TRBD1. Germline lookup yields CDR1 LNHDA and CDR2 SQIVND (reference sequence). V lost 4 bases, J lost 4 bases, and 3 bases stayed unmatched. This CDR3 is 14 amino acids long. CDR3 nucleotide sequence: TGTGCCAGTAGTAGGGGACAGAGTAATGAAAAACTGTTTTTT. This gives the protein CASSRGQSNEKLFF.

The chain couples TRBV5-1 to TRBJ2-2; the D gene is possibly TRBD2 (6 bases). Germline V gene data show CDR1 as SGHRS and CDR2 as YFSETQ. With 1 base removed from V and 7 bases from J, the gap between germline ends came to 11 bases. The CDR3 consists of 14 residues. The chain's CDR3 is CASSLLRAGGELFF. The CDR3 DNA is TGCGCCAGCAGCTTGTTGAGAGCGGGCGGGGAGCTGTTTTTT.

This clone is a singleton in its sample. The chain links TRBV5-6 to TRBJ2-1, with TRBD2 matching over 10 bases. Germline V gene lookup returns CDR1 SGHDT and CDR2 YYEEEE. V gave up 4 bases and J gave up 2 bases; unmatched junction bases: 3. CDR3 size: 15 residues. The CDR3 protein is CASSKAGGAYNEQFF. The CDR3 DNA reads TGTGCCAGCAGCAAAGCGGGAGGGGCCTACAATGAGCAGTTCTTC.

This clone was detected only a few times. The chain carries TRBV11-3 and TRBJ1-1; D not resolved. Germline V CDR1 and CDR2: SGHNT, YENEEA. V shed 5 bases and J shed 4 bases, with 11 bases lying between them. CDR3 length: 13 residues. CDR3 DNA sequence: TGTGCCAGCAGCCGCACCCCGAGCACTGAAGCTTTCTTT. Translating it yields CASSRTPSTEAFF.

This clone turned up a few times. The chain recombines TRBV2 with TRBJ2-4, with 9 bases fitting TRBD1. V lost 7 bases to trimming and J lost 1 base; unmatched junction nucleotides: 2. Germline CDR1 is SNHLY and CDR2 is FYNNEI. The CDR3 is 14 residues long. CDR3 protein: CASNGQGAKNIQYF. The CDR3 nucleotides are TGTGCCAGCAACGGACAGGGGGCCAAAAACATTCAGTACTTC.

Comments on this clone: It is likely a read error: a sequence one base away is far more abundant. This sequence joins TRBV4-2 and TRBJ1-4, with 10 bases matching TRBD1. CDR3 length: 16 residues. The J segment lost 7 bases and the V segment lost 3 bases, leaving 8 bases of the junction unmatched. Germline CDR1 reads LGHNA; CDR2 reads YNFKEQ. In DNA, the CDR3 is TGTGCCAGCAGCCAGGGCCAGGGACAGGGGCTTGAAAAACTGTTTTTT. Translating gives CASSQGQGQGLEKLFF.

The chain couples TRBV6-1 to TRBJ2-7, with TRBD2 matching 15 bases. This CDR3 is 14 amino acids long. CDR1 is MNHNS and CDR2 is SASEGT in the germline V gene. V was clipped by 9 bases and J by 4 bases; unmatched bases: 4. CDR3 loop: CASGLAGGPYEQYF. CDR3 in DNA: TGTGCCAGTGGACTAGCGGGAGGGCCGTACGAGCAGTACTTC.

This clone has only one observation. This chain uses TRBV21-1 with TRBJ1-1; TRBD1, as called in the table, went unchecked against the DNA. TRBV21-1 is a documented pseudogene. This CDR3 contains 18 residues. CDR3 in DNA: TGTGCCAGCAGCAAGGCCCCCAGGGACAGGGAATTGAACACTGAAGCTTTCTTT. Translated: CASSKAPRDRELNTEAFF.

This clone was observed a single time. The gene calls are TRBV30 and TRBJ1-5; TRBD1 is a possible D gene (6 bases). The CDR3 consists of 13 residues. In germline, CDR1 is GTSNPN, CDR2 SVGIG (reference sequence). The ends were cut back, 5 bases at V and 6 bases at J, with 14 bases in the middle. This chain's CDR3 is CAWGGGGSQPQHF. CDR3 nucleotides: TGTGCCTGGGGAGGGGGGGGCAGTCAGCCCCAGCATTTT.

This clone occurred once. The chain joins TRBV7-9 to TRBJ2-6; 9 bases are shared with TRBD1. The V segment lost 2 bases and the J segment 0 bases; nucleotides outside the gene matches: 2. CDR1 is SEHNR, CDR2 FQNEAQ, per germline (reference sequence). This CDR3 spans 17 amino acids. The CDR3 loop is CASSLRDRVSGANVLTF. In DNA form, the CDR3 reads TGTGCCAGCAGCTTAAGGGACAGGGTCTCTGGGGCCAACGTCCTGACTTTC.

This chain links TRBV19 with TRBJ1-1; 8 bases are shared with TRBD1. The CDR3 is 16 amino acids. Germline CDR1 reads LNHDA; CDR2 reads SQIVND (reference sequence). Trimming cost V 4 bases and J 0 bases; bases outside gene matches: 7. The chain's CDR3 is CASSTDRGSLNTEAFF. The CDR3 nucleotides read TGTGCCAGTAGTACCGACAGGGGAAGCTTGAACACTGAAGCTTTCTTT.

This chain joins TRBV7-9 and TRBJ2-7; TRBD2 agrees at 11 bases. V was clipped by 5 bases and J by 0 bases; unmatched bases: 6. Germline V gives CDR1 SEHNR, CDR2 FQNEAQ (reference sequence). The CDR3 covers 16 residues. The CDR3 DNA reads as TGTGCCAGCAGCCTTACAGGGACTAGCGGCTCCTACGAGCAGTACTTC. Its protein product is CASSLTGTSGSYEQYF.

The chain couples TRBV7-2 to TRBJ2-2; TRBD1 or TRBD2 may be the D gene (5 bases each). CDR3 length: 15 residues. Germline assignment: CDR1 SGHTA and CDR2 FQGNSA. The V gene lost 3 bases and the J gene lost 1 base, with 9 bases spanning the gap. CDR3 region: CASSLGRMNTGELFF. The CDR3 DNA reads TGTGCCAGCAGCTTGGGACGGATGAACACCGGGGAGCTGTTTTTT.

The chain uses TRBV9 and TRBJ2-1; D remains ambiguous. The CDR3 contains 13 residues. The ends were cut back, 0 bases at V and 7 bases at J, with 8 bases in the middle. Germline V gene data show CDR1 as SGDLS and CDR2 as YYNGEE. This CDR3 reads CASSVARGNEQFF. CDR3 nucleotides: TGTGCCAGCAGCGTAGCTCGTGGGAATGAGCAGTTCTTC.

The chain uses TRBV29-1 and TRBJ2-2; TRBD2 is a possible D gene (7 bases). The germline V gene has CDR1 SQVTM and CDR2 ANQGSEA. Trimming cost V 4 bases and J 7 bases, with 13 bases left between them. The CDR3 contains 13 residues. The CDR3 bases are TGCAGCGTTGTTAGGGGGGGAGGCGGGGAGCTGTTTTTT. This sequence encodes CSVVRGGGGELFF.

This clone has only one observation. It is unclear where the CDR3 begins or ends on the DNA, so no DNA is shown, and the CDR3 is as TCRdb lists it. The chain couples TRBV27 to TRBJ1-2. Germline V gene lookup returns CDR1 MNHEY and CDR2 SMNVEV (reference sequence). The CDR3 comprises 14 residues, both ends counted. CDR3 region: CASSSSTALYGYTF.

As to this clone: Other DNA variants within this sample encode the same CDR3. The rearrangement joins TRBV6-1 to TRBJ1-5; unclear D gene. The CDR3 runs to 12 residues. V lost 6 bases, J lost 3 bases, and 6 bases lay in between. Looked up from germline, CDR1 is MNHNS and CDR2 is SASEGT. CDR3 nucleotide sequence: TGTGCCAGCAGCCCCTCCAATCAGCCCCAGCATTTT. This gives the protein CASSPSNQPQHF.

The chain employs TRBV27 and TRBJ1-5; TRBD1 is a possible D gene (5 bases). The CDR3 consists of 14 residues. Per germline, CDR1 MNHEY and CDR2 SMNVEV (reference sequence). Trimming took 3 bases from V and 7 from J, leaving 13 bases between them. DNA for the CDR3: TGTGCCAGCAGTTTTGGGGGGGTGAGGCAGCCCCAGCATTTT. Protein product: CASSFGGVRQPQHF.

In its sample, this clone was seen once. J is TRBJ2-3 and V is TRBV9; 8 bases match TRBD2. V shed 3 bases and J 3 bases; nucleotides not matched to a gene: 9. Germline values: CDR1 SGDLS, CDR2 YYNGEE. The CDR3 length is 16 residues. The CDR3 nucleotides read TGTGCCAGCAGCGCCGCACAAGCGGGAGAGACAGATACGCAGTATTTT. Residues: CASSAAQAGETDTQYF.

This rearrangement joins TRBV19 to TRBJ1-2; D is unclear. This CDR3 is built from 14 residues. Germline V gene data show CDR1 as LNHDA and CDR2 as SQIVND (reference sequence). V was pared by 4 bases and J by 6 bases, with 15 bases between. In DNA form, the CDR3 reads TGTGCCAGTAGTAACGGGTTCGGATACCATGGCTACACCTTC. This codes for CASSNGFGYHGYTF.